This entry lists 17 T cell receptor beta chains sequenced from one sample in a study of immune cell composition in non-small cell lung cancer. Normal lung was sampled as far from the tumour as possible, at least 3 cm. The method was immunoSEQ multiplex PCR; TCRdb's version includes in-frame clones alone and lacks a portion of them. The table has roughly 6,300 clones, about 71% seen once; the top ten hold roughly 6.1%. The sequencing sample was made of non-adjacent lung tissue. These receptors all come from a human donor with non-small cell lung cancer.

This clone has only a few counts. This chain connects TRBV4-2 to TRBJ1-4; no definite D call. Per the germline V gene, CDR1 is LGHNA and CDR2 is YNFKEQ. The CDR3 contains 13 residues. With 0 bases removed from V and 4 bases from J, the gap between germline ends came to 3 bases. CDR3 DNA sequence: TGTGCCAGCAGCCAAGACAGTAATGAAAAACTGTTTTTT. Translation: CASSQDSNEKLFF.

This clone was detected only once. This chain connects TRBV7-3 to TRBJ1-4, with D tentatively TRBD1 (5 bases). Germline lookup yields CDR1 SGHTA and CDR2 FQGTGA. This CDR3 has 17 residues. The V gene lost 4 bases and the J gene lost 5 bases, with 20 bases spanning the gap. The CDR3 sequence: CASSSREKGEANEKLFF. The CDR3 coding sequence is TGTGCCAGCAGCTCTCGGGAAAAAGGGGAGGCGAATGAAAAACTGTTTTTT.

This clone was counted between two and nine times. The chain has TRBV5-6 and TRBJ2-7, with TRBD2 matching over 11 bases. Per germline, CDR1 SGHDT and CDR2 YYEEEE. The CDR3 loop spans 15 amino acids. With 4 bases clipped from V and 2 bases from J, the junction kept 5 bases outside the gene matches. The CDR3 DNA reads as TGTGCCAGCAGCGTTAGCGGGGGGGCCCCCTACGAGCAGTACTTC. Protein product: CASSVSGGAPYEQYF.

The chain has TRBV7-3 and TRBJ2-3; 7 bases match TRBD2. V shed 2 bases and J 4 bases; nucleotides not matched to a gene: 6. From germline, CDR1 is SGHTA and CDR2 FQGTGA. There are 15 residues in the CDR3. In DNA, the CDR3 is TGTGCCAGCAGCTTACAAGCGGGGTCCCCAGATACGCAGTATTTT. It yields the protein CASSLQAGSPDTQYF. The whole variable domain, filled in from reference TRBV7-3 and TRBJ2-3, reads GAGVSQTPSNKVTEKGKYVELRCDPISGHTALYWYRQSLGQGPEFLIYFQGTGAADDSGLPNDRFFAVRPEGSVSTLKIQRTERGDSAVYLCASSLQAGSPDTQYFGPGTRLTVL.

This chain's CDR3 is CSVGLSYEQYF. DNA for the CDR3: TGCAGCGTGGGACTCTCCTACGAGCAGTACTTC. The J gene is TRBJ2-7, the V gene TRBV29-1, with D maybe TRBD2 (6 bases). Germline CDR1 reads SQVTM; CDR2 reads ANQGSEA. V was pared by 6 bases and J by 0 bases, with 6 bases between. The CDR3 is 11 residues long.

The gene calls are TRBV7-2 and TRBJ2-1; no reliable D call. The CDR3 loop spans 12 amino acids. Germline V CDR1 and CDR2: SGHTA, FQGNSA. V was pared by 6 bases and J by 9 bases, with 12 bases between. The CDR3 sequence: CASSPSKIEQFF. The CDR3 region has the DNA TGTGCCAGCAGTCCGTCTAAGATTGAGCAGTTCTTC.

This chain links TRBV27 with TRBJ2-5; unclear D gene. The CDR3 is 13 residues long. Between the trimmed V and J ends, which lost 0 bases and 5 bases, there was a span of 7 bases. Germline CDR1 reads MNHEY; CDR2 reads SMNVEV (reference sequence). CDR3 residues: CASSLSPGETQYF. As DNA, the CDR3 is TGTGCCAGCAGTTTATCGCCCGGGGAGACCCAGTACTTC.

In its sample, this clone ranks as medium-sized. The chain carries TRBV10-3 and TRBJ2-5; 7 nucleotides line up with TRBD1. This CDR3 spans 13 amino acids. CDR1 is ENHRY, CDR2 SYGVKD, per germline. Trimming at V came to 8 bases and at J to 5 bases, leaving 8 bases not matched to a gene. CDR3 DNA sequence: TGTGCCATCTCCAAGACAGGGCCCGAGACCCAGTACTTC. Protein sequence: CAISKTGPETQYF.

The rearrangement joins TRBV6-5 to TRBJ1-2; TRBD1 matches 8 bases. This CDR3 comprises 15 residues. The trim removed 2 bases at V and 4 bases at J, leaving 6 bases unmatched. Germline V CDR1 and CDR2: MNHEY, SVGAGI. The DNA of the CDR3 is TGTGCCAGCAGTTACGCACAGGGGGGGGCCTATGGCTACACCTTC. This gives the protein CASSYAQGGAYGYTF.

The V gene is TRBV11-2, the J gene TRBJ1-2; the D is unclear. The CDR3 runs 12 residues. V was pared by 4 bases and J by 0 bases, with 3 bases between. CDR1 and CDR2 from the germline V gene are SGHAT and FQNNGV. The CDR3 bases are TGTGCCAGCAGCTACACTAACTATGGCTACACCTTC. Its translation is CASSYTNYGYTF.

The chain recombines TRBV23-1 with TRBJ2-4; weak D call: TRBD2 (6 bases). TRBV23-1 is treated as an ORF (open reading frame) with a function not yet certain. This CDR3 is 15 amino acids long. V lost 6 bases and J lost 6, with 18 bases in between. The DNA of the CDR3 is TGCGCCAGCAGACCAGGCCGGGCCGGGAGAAACATTCAGTACTTC. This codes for CASRPGRAGRNIQYF.

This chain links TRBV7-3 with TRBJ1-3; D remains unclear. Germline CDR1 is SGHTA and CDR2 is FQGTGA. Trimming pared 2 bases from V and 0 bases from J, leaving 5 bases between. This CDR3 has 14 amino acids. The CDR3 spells CASSLEGSGNTIYF. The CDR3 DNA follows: TGTGCCAGCAGCTTAGAGGGCTCTGGAAACACCATATATTTT.

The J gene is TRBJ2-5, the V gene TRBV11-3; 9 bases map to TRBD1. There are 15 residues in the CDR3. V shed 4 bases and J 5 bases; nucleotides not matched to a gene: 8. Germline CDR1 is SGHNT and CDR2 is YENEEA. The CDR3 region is CASSYAGQGKETQYF. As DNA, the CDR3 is TGTGCCAGCAGCTACGCCGGACAGGGGAAGGAGACCCAGTACTTC. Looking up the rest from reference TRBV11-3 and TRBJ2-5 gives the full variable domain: EAGVVQSPRYKIIEKKQPVAFWCNPISGHNTLYWYLQNLGQGPELLIRYENEEAVDDSQLPKDRFSAERLKGVDSTLKIQPAELGDSAVYLCASSYAGQGKETQYFGPGTRLLVL.

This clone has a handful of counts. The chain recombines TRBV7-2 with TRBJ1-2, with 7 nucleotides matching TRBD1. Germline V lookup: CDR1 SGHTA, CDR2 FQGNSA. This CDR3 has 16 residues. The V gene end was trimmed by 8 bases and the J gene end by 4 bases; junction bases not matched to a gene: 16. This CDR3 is CASPVNEGQWGYGYTF. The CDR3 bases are TGTGCCAGCCCCGTAAACGAGGGACAGTGGGGCTATGGCTACACCTTC.

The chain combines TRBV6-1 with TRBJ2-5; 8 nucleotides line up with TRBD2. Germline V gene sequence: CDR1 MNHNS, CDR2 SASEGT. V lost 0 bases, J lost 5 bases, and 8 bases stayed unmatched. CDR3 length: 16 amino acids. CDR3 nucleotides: TGTGCCAGCAGTGAAGCGCACCTAGCGGGCGAGGAGACCCAGTACTTC. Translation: CASSEAHLAGEETQYF.

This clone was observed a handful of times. CDR3 sequence reads: CASSMQGDTDTQYF. CDR3 nucleotides: TGTGCCAGTAGTATGCAGGGCGACACAGATACGCAGTATTTT. The rearrangement joins TRBV19 to TRBJ2-3; a possible D gene is TRBD1 (5 bases). CDR1 is LNHDA and CDR2 is SQIVND in the germline V gene (reference sequence). This CDR3 has 14 amino acids. V was cut by 3 bases and J by 2 bases, with 9 bases left in between. The variable domain in full, with the rest retrieved from reference TRBV19 and TRBJ2-3, is DGGITQSPKYLFRKEGQNVTLSCEQNLNHDAMYWYRQDPGQGLRLIYYSQIVNDFQKGDIAEGYSVSREKKESFPLTVTSAQKNPTAFYLCASSMQGDTDTQYFGPGTRLTVL.

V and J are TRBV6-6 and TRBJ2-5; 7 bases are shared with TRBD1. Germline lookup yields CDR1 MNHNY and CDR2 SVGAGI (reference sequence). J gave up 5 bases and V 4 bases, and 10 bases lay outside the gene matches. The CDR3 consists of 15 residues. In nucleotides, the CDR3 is TGTGCCAGCAGTTTTGGGACAGCTCAAGGGGAGACCCAGTACTTC. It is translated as CASSFGTAQGETQYF.